Listed below are T cell receptor beta chains from one sample, sequenced in a study of identical twins. TCRdb re-analysed the 5' RACE reads in MiXCR, keeping a single row per CDR3 protein. Of roughly 280,000 distinct CDR3 sequences listed, roughly 10% are singletons. The same sample was also used in a study of yellow fever vaccine responses in identical twins.

Sequencing was carried out using CD8+ T cells sorted from blood. These receptors all come from a woman under 30 in good health. The CDR3 runs from the conserved cysteine through the conserved F or W. The D gene is left open where the match is weak. Size is omitted from some rows. Given values are once, few, many or a class for expanded clones.

d_call clone_size j_call v_call cdr3_aa cdr3_nt
. many TRBJ2-7 TRBV20-1 CSAPGWAYEQYF TGCAGTGCTCCCGGCTGGGCCTACGAGCAGTACTTC
. many TRBJ2-7 TRBV20-1 CSARSVIDSEQYF TGCAGTGCCAGATCTGTCATCGACAGCGAGCAGTACTTC
. many TRBJ1-4 TRBV7-6 CASSLEADNEKLFF TGTGCCAGCAGCTTAGAGGCAGACAATGAAAAACTGTTTTTT
. few TRBJ2-5 TRBV20-1 CSWDEEGTTQYF TGCAGTTGGGATGAGGAGGGAACGACCCAGTACTTC
. few TRBJ2-5 TRBV7-9 CASSFQSLETQYF TGTGCCAGCAGCTTTCAGTCTCTGGAGACCCAGTACTTC
TRBD2 few TRBJ2-7 TRBV4-3 CASSQDFSGNYEQYF TGCGCCAGCAGCCAAGATTTTAGCGGGAATTACGAGCAGTACTTC
. many TRBJ2-1 TRBV5-6 CASSFLSAAEQFF TGTGCCAGCAGCTTCTTATCCGCGGCAGAGCAGTTCTTC
TRBD2 . TRBJ2-1 TRBV19 CAAAGEAYNEQFF TGTGCCGCAGCGGGAGAGGCTTACAATGAGCAGTTCTTC
. few TRBJ2-7 TRBV20-1 CSAMRPYEQYF TGCAGTGCTATGCGGCCCTACGAGCAGTACTTC
. . TRBJ1-5 TRBV19 CASTKLRDSNQPQHF TGTGCCAGTACTAAACTCCGGGACAGCAATCAGCCCCAGCATTTT
. . TRBJ2-6 TRBV25-1 CASSGRTQPAGANVLTF TGTGCCAGCAGTGGCAGAACCCAGCCCGCTGGGGCCAACGTCCTGACTTTC
TRBD2 few TRBJ2-3 TRBV5-1 CASSLELAGGPGTDTQYF TGCGCCAGCAGCTTGGAGCTAGCGGGGGGGCCGGGCACAGATACGCAGTATTTT
. . TRBJ2-7 TRBV7-2 CASSFHRESGEQYF TGTGCCAGCAGCTTCCACAGGGAATCAGGCGAGCAGTACTTC
TRBD1 . TRBJ2-7 TRBV6-2/TRBV6-3 CASSFRRTGASYEQYF TGTGCCAGCAGTTTTAGGAGGACAGGGGCCTCCTACGAGCAGTACTTC
TRBD1 . TRBJ2-2 TRBV6-1 CASSETGLSGELFF TGTGCCAGCAGTGAGACAGGGTTGAGCGGGGAGCTGTTTTTT
. few TRBJ2-7 TRBV4-1 CASSHQDGKTYEQYF TGCGCCAGCAGCCACCAGGACGGAAAAACTTACGAGCAGTACTTC
. few TRBJ1-4 TRBV24-1 CATSEGWSTNEKLFF TGTGCCACCAGTGAAGGCTGGAGCACTAATGAAAAACTGTTTTTT
. many TRBJ2-1 TRBV6-5 CASSYSEQAGYNEQFF TGTGCCAGCAGTTACTCAGAGCAAGCGGGCTACAATGAGCAGTTCTTC
. few TRBJ1-5 TRBV20-1 CSAREQRGSRNQPQHF TGCAGTGCTAGAGAACAGAGAGGGTCGCGCAATCAGCCCCAGCATTTT
. many TRBJ2-1 TRBV29-1 CSVLSYNEQFF TGCAGCGTTTTGAGCTACAATGAGCAGTTCTTC
TRBD1 few TRBJ1-1 TRBV15 CATSRGIGQGQSTEAFF TGTGCCACCAGCAGAGGAATCGGACAGGGTCAGAGCACTGAAGCTTTCTTT
. few TRBJ2-7 TRBV28 CASSLRDEQYF TGTGCCAGCTCTCTTCGGGACGAGCAGTACTTC
. . TRBJ1-1 TRBV7-3 CASSLLGVDTEAFF TGTGCCAGCAGCTTATTAGGGGTCGACACTGAAGCTTTCTTT
. few TRBJ1-1 TRBV9 CASSVVPGRLNTEAFF TGTGCCAGCAGCGTAGTACCCGGCAGGTTGAACACTGAAGCTTTCTTT
. many TRBJ2-1 TRBV29-1 CSVPGETYNEQFF TGCAGCGTCCCGGGGGAAACCTACAATGAGCAGTTCTTC
TRBD2 few TRBJ2-1 TRBV9 CASSVVSGLAYNEQFF TGTGCCAGCAGCGTAGTTTCTGGACTAGCCTACAATGAGCAGTTCTTC
TRBD2 . TRBJ2-1 TRBV11-2 CASSFGGRINEQFF TGTGCCAGCAGCTTTGGCGGGAGAATCAATGAGCAGTTCTTC
. few TRBJ2-1 TRBV7-2 CASSLTEALRYEQFF TGTGCCAGCAGCCTGACAGAGGCGCTTAGGTATGAGCAGTTCTTC
TRBD1 . TRBJ2-5 TRBV3-1 CASSPQDRVLQETQYF TGTGCCAGCAGCCCCCAGGACAGGGTCCTTCAAGAGACCCAGTACTTC
. . TRBJ1-5 TRBV4-3 CASSQAIAGDNQPQHF TGCGCCAGCAGCCAAGCTATCGCGGGGGACAATCAGCCCCAGCATTTT
. many TRBJ2-1 TRBV4-3 CASSQDVAGNYNEQFF TGCGCCAGCAGCCAAGACGTCGCAGGGAACTACAATGAGCAGTTCTTC
. many TRBJ2-7 TRBV11-1 CASSLPSGDWEGGRPYEQYF TGTGCCAGCAGCTTGCCCTCGGGAGATTGGGAAGGAGGTCGACCGTACGAGCAGTACTTC
. many TRBJ1-1 TRBV6-5 CASSYLLGGGDTEAFF TGTGCCAGCAGTTACCTCCTTGGAGGAGGGGACACTGAAGCTTTCTTT
TRBD1 . TRBJ2-5 TRBV20-1 CSATDRDNTETQYF TGCAGTGCAACCGACAGGGACAATACAGAGACCCAGTACTTC
. many TRBJ2-6 TRBV29-1 CSVGQAAGANVLTF TGCAGCGTTGGTCAGGCGGCCGGGGCCAACGTCCTGACTTTC
. many TRBJ2-1 TRBV19 CASSIRPGSTYNEQFF TGTGCCAGTAGTATACGCCCCGGGAGTACCTACAATGAGCAGTTCTTC
TRBD2 . TRBJ2-7 TRBV29-1 CSVEEGGVGGLEQYF TGCAGCGTTGAAGAGGGGGGGGTAGGCGGCCTCGAGCAGTACTTC
. medium-sized TRBJ2-7 TRBV27 CASSLSRGGYEQYF TGTGCCAGCAGTTTATCGCGAGGCGGGTACGAGCAGTACTTC
. few TRBJ2-1 TRBV6-2/TRBV6-3 CASSYSNAYNEQFF TGTGCCAGCAGTTACTCGAACGCCTACAATGAGCAGTTCTTC
TRBD2 few TRBJ2-1 TRBV6-1 CASNPGTSGVNEQFF TGTGCCAGCAACCCCGGGACTAGCGGGGTCAATGAGCAGTTCTTC
TRBD2 . TRBJ2-1 TRBV4-1 CASVRESNDNEQFF TGCGCCAGCGTGCGGGAGTCCAACGACAATGAGCAGTTCTTC
. few TRBJ1-2 TRBV7-9 CASSLNLDGTYGYTF TGTGCCAGCAGCTTGAACCTGGACGGAACTTATGGCTACACCTTC
TRBD1 few TRBJ1-1 TRBV29-1 CSIMTGLNTEAFF TGCAGCATAATGACAGGGTTGAACACTGAAGCTTTCTTT
TRBD1 . TRBJ2-5 TRBV28 CASSEDMDRGGLWAQYF TGTGCCAGCAGTGAAGACATGGACAGGGGGGGCCTGTGGGCCCAGTACTTC
. many TRBJ1-5 TRBV4-1 CASSQESRGPSGPQHF TGCGCCAGCAGCCAAGAGTCTCGGGGGCCCTCCGGACCCCAGCATTTT
. many TRBJ2-3 TRBV11-2 CASNPTLEEWGTDTQYF TGTGCCAGCAACCCAACCTTGGAGGAGTGGGGGACAGATACGCAGTATTTT
. few TRBJ2-5 TRBV20-1 CSARVTRRQETQYF TGCAGTGCTAGAGTTACCAGGCGGCAAGAGACCCAGTACTTC
TRBD1 many TRBJ2-7 TRBV11-2 CASSTPTGDEQYF TGTGCCAGCAGCACCCCCACAGGGGACGAGCAGTACTTC
. many TRBJ2-3 TRBV12-3/TRBV12-4 CASSPTGDTQYF TGTGCCAGCAGTCCAACGGGAGATACGCAGTATTTT
. . TRBJ2-7 TRBV7-6 CASGSGSYEQYF TGTGCCAGCGGGTCAGGGTCCTACGAGCAGTACTTC
TRBD2 few TRBJ2-1 TRBV6-2/TRBV6-3 CASSSDPTSGSFLSDEQFF TGTGCCAGCAGTTCCGATCCAACTAGCGGGAGTTTTTTGAGCGATGAGCAGTTCTTC
TRBD1 many TRBJ2-1 TRBV5-1 CASSLDTGGNEQFF TGCGCCAGCAGCTTAGACACAGGGGGCAATGAGCAGTTCTTC
TRBD2 few TRBJ2-5 TRBV19 CASTLGLAAYQETQYF TGTGCCAGTACCCTTGGGCTAGCGGCTTACCAAGAGACCCAGTACTTC
TRBD1 few TRBJ2-1 TRBV6-5 CASSSLTGGSYNEQFF TGTGCCAGCAGTTCTTTAACAGGGGGCTCCTACAATGAGCAGTTCTTC
TRBD1 few TRBJ2-7 TRBV27 CASTGTGGSYEQYF TGTGCCAGCACCGGGACAGGGGGCTCCTACGAGCAGTACTTC
. . TRBJ2-1 TRBV18 CASSPPGDQGQFF TGTGCCAGCTCACCACCCGGGGACCAGGGGCAGTTCTTC
. few TRBJ1-2 TRBV7-6 CASTSTPTGGNGYTF TGTGCCAGCACCTCGACCCCCACTGGAGGAAATGGCTACACCTTC